A selection of T cell receptor beta chains follows, all from one sample in a study of patients and donors after allogeneic stem cell transplantation. Via MiXCR, TCRdb re-called the RT-PCR reads, giving one row per CDR3 protein. Seen here are over 350,000 distinct CDR3 sequences, approximately 16% observed once, and the top ten hold 6% to 8%. The sample consisted of blood, either unsorted or a sorted T cell fraction (not recorded which). The receptors were gathered from a human donor who was either an allogeneic HSCT recipient or a stem cell or donor lymphocyte infusion donor (not recorded which). It is not recorded whose cells these are; they may come from a transplant donor. CDR3s include the opening cysteine and the closing phenylalanine or tryptophan. The D gene is left open where the match is weak. A clone size is listed for some rows: how often the clone was seen (once, few, many), or a class if it is expanded.

cdr3_length: 14; clone_size: once; j_call: TRBJ1-1; v_call: TRBV5-6; d_call: .; cdr3_nt: TGTGCCAGCAGCATAGCGCCAGGGAACACTGAAGCTTTCTTT; cdr3_aa: CASSIAPGNTEAFF
cdr3_length: 15; clone_size: .; j_call: TRBJ2-2; v_call: TRBV6-2/TRBV6-3; d_call: .; cdr3_nt: TGTGCCAGCACCCCACGGGGTACGAACACCGGGGAGCTGTTTTTT; cdr3_aa: CASTPRGTNTGELFF
cdr3_length: 12; clone_size: few; j_call: TRBJ1-1; v_call: TRBV7-2; d_call: .; cdr3_nt: TGTGCCAGCAGCTCTGGGGGCCAAGGGGCTTTCTTT; cdr3_aa: CASSSGGQGAFF
cdr3_length: 18; clone_size: few; j_call: TRBJ1-1; v_call: TRBV7-8; d_call: TRBD1; cdr3_nt: TGTGCCAGCAGCTTAGCGGGCAGGGGGAGAACGGCGTCCACTGAAGCTTTCTTT; cdr3_aa: CASSLAGRGRTASTEAFF
cdr3_length: 15; clone_size: few; j_call: TRBJ2-7; v_call: TRBV11-2; d_call: TRBD2; cdr3_nt: TGTGCCAGCAGCTCGACTAGCGGGAGGGCCTACGAGCAGTACTTC; cdr3_aa: CASSSTSGRAYEQYF
cdr3_length: 15; clone_size: .; j_call: TRBJ2-7; v_call: TRBV6-1; d_call: .; cdr3_nt: TGTGCCAGCAGTCGTCCGAGTACCCGTACGGGAGAGCAGTACTTC; cdr3_aa: CASSRPSTRTGEQYF
cdr3_length: 14; clone_size: .; j_call: TRBJ1-1; v_call: TRBV5-1; d_call: .; cdr3_nt: TGCGCCAGCAGCTTACCGTCTCGGAACACTGAAGCTTTCTTT; cdr3_aa: CASSLPSRNTEAFF
cdr3_length: 19; clone_size: .; j_call: TRBJ2-6; v_call: TRBV19; d_call: TRBD2; cdr3_nt: TGTGCCAGCGAATTTGGGACTAGCGGGCGTCACTCTGGGGCCAACGTCCTGACTTTC; cdr3_aa: CASEFGTSGRHSGANVLTF
cdr3_length: 11; clone_size: .; j_call: TRBJ1-2; v_call: TRBV15; d_call: TRBD1; cdr3_nt: TGTGCCACCAGCAGAGATAGGGGGCGAATATTC; cdr3_aa: CATSRDRGRIF
cdr3_length: 14; clone_size: many; j_call: TRBJ2-2; v_call: TRBV7-9; d_call: .; cdr3_nt: TGTGCCAGCAGCTTTCGGTCGAACACCGGGGAGCTGTTTTTT; cdr3_aa: CASSFRSNTGELFF
cdr3_length: 12; clone_size: .; j_call: TRBJ2-7; v_call: TRBV12-3/TRBV12-4; d_call: .; cdr3_nt: TGTGCCAGCACGTACACGGGGTACGAGCAGTACTTC; cdr3_aa: CASTYTGYEQYF
cdr3_length: 18; clone_size: .; j_call: TRBJ2-6; v_call: TRBV2; d_call: .; cdr3_nt: TGTGCCAGCAGTGTGGTCAGCTCTTTCTCATCTGGGGCCAACGTCCTGACTTTC; cdr3_aa: CASSVVSSFSSGANVLTF
cdr3_length: 15; clone_size: .; j_call: TRBJ2-1; v_call: TRBV27; d_call: .; cdr3_nt: TGTGCCAGCAGTTTAAGTGGGTTACTGAACAATGAGCAGTTCTTC; cdr3_aa: CASSLSGLLNNEQFF
cdr3_length: 14; clone_size: once; j_call: TRBJ1-1; v_call: TRBV16; d_call: .; cdr3_nt: TGTGCCAGCAGCCAAAAACCAGAGGACACTGAAGCTTTCTTT; cdr3_aa: CASSQKPEDTEAFF
cdr3_length: 15; clone_size: .; j_call: TRBJ1-5; v_call: TRBV18; d_call: .; cdr3_nt: TGTGCCAGCTCACCCGGGACGGTCTTCGATCAGCCCCAGCATTTT; cdr3_aa: CASSPGTVFDQPQHF
cdr3_length: 12; clone_size: few; j_call: TRBJ2-5; v_call: TRBV7-9; d_call: .; cdr3_nt: TGTGCCAGCAGCTTCCTCGGGGAGACCCAGTACTTC; cdr3_aa: CASSFLGETQYF
cdr3_length: 12; clone_size: .; j_call: TRBJ1-4; v_call: TRBV19; d_call: .; cdr3_nt: TGTGCCAGTACGGACAGAGGAGAAAAACTGTTTTTT; cdr3_aa: CASTDRGEKLFF
cdr3_length: 15; clone_size: .; j_call: TRBJ1-4; v_call: TRBV20-1; d_call: .; cdr3_nt: TGCAGTGCTAGTTTTTCGAACAGGTGGAGTGAAAAACTGTTTTTT; cdr3_aa: CSASFSNRWSEKLFF
cdr3_length: 16; clone_size: few; j_call: TRBJ1-1; v_call: TRBV10-3; d_call: .; cdr3_nt: TGTGCCATCAGGATAACATCTGGGGGCCTGAACACTGAAGCTTTCTTT; cdr3_aa: CAIRITSGGLNTEAFF
cdr3_length: 13; clone_size: few; j_call: TRBJ2-1; v_call: TRBV9; d_call: .; cdr3_nt: TGTGCCAGCAGCGTCCTAGTCGGAAATGAGCAGTTCTTC; cdr3_aa: CASSVLVGNEQFF
cdr3_length: 14; clone_size: few; j_call: TRBJ1-1; v_call: TRBV4-2; d_call: TRBD1; cdr3_nt: TGTGCCAGCAGCCAAGGGGCTGGACAGGTTGAAGCTTTCTTT; cdr3_aa: CASSQGAGQVEAFF
cdr3_length: 16; clone_size: few; j_call: TRBJ2-5; v_call: TRBV5-1; d_call: TRBD2; cdr3_nt: TGCGCCAGCAGCCCCGGGCGACTAGCGGGAGTAGAGACCCAGTACTTC; cdr3_aa: CASSPGRLAGVETQYF
cdr3_length: 14; clone_size: few; j_call: TRBJ1-5; v_call: TRBV20-1; d_call: .; cdr3_nt: TGCAGTGCTAGTTTCACTGACAGAAATCAGCCCCAGCATTTT; cdr3_aa: CSASFTDRNQPQHF
cdr3_length: 16; clone_size: many; j_call: TRBJ1-1; v_call: TRBV7-2; d_call: TRBD1; cdr3_nt: TGTGCCAGCAGCTCGGGACAGGTTCTCATGAACACTGAAGCTTTCTTT; cdr3_aa: CASSSGQVLMNTEAFF
cdr3_length: 13; clone_size: few; j_call: TRBJ1-5; v_call: TRBV6-2/TRBV6-3; d_call: .; cdr3_nt: TGTGCCAGCCGGCCCTCTAGCAATCAGCCCCAGCATTTT; cdr3_aa: CASRPSSNQPQHF
cdr3_length: 15; clone_size: few; j_call: TRBJ1-3; v_call: TRBV11-2; d_call: .; cdr3_nt: TGTGCCAGCAGCCTGACAGGACCCTCTGGAAACACCATATATTTT; cdr3_aa: CASSLTGPSGNTIYF
cdr3_length: 16; clone_size: .; j_call: TRBJ2-6; v_call: TRBV20-1; d_call: .; cdr3_nt: TGCAGTGCTAGAGGACAGGCAAGCTCTGGGGCCAACGTCCTGACTTTC; cdr3_aa: CSARGQASSGANVLTF
cdr3_length: 14; clone_size: .; j_call: TRBJ2-7; v_call: TRBV11-2; d_call: .; cdr3_nt: TGTGCCAGCAGCAAAGACCCTGGGCCCTACGAGCAGTACTTC; cdr3_aa: CASSKDPGPYEQYF
cdr3_length: 11; clone_size: .; j_call: TRBJ1-1; v_call: TRBV18; d_call: .; cdr3_nt: TGTGCCAGCTCACAGGTAGGGGAAGCTTTCTTT; cdr3_aa: CASSQVGEAFF
cdr3_length: 16; clone_size: .; j_call: TRBJ2-1; v_call: TRBV7-9; d_call: .; cdr3_nt: TGTGCCAGCAGCCCCGCGTCCCTGAACATCTACAATGAGCAGTTCTTC; cdr3_aa: CASSPASLNIYNEQFF
cdr3_length: 15; clone_size: few; j_call: TRBJ2-5; v_call: TRBV12-3/TRBV12-4; d_call: .; cdr3_nt: TGTGCCAGCCGCGGGGTACAGGGCCTTGAAGAGACCCAGTACTTC; cdr3_aa: CASRGVQGLEETQYF
cdr3_length: 14; clone_size: many; j_call: TRBJ1-4; v_call: TRBV10-3; d_call: .; cdr3_nt: TGTGCCACCGGGACGGCTACAACTAATGAAAAACTGTTTTTT; cdr3_aa: CATGTATTNEKLFF
cdr3_length: 14; clone_size: few; j_call: TRBJ2-7; v_call: TRBV5-1; d_call: .; cdr3_nt: TGCGCCAGCAGCTGGGAAAAGGGTTCCTACGAGCAGTACTTC; cdr3_aa: CASSWEKGSYEQYF
cdr3_length: 14; clone_size: few; j_call: TRBJ2-1; v_call: TRBV9; d_call: .; cdr3_nt: TGTGCCAGCAGCGTAGAGGGGTCCCACAATGAGCAGTTCTTC; cdr3_aa: CASSVEGSHNEQFF
cdr3_length: 20; clone_size: .; j_call: TRBJ2-1; v_call: TRBV11-1; d_call: TRBD2; cdr3_nt: TGTGCCAGCAGCACTTGGACTAGCGGGAGGTCCTCTTTCGTCTACAATGAGCAGTTCTTC; cdr3_aa: CASSTWTSGRSSFVYNEQFF
cdr3_length: 15; clone_size: .; j_call: TRBJ1-5; v_call: TRBV20-1; d_call: TRBD1; cdr3_nt: TGCAGTGCTAGCTCGGACAGGGGCTTCAATCAGCCCCAGCATTTT; cdr3_aa: CSASSDRGFNQPQHF
cdr3_length: 13; clone_size: .; j_call: TRBJ1-1; v_call: TRBV7-8; d_call: .; cdr3_nt: TGTGCCAGCAGCTTAGCGCAGGGGTCTGAAGCTTTCTTT; cdr3_aa: CASSLAQGSEAFF
cdr3_length: 17; clone_size: .; j_call: TRBJ2-4; v_call: TRBV19; d_call: TRBD1; cdr3_nt: TGTGCCAGTAGTATACTGGGACAGGGGCTTATTTCGAACATTCAGTACTTC; cdr3_aa: CASSILGQGLISNIQYF
cdr3_length: 14; clone_size: many; j_call: TRBJ1-3; v_call: TRBV9; d_call: .; cdr3_nt: TGTGCCAGCAGCGACGGGGACCCTGGAAACACCATATATTTT; cdr3_aa: CASSDGDPGNTIYF
cdr3_length: 12; clone_size: few; j_call: TRBJ2-1; v_call: TRBV2; d_call: .; cdr3_nt: TGTGCCAGCGAGGTGTACTACAATGAGCAGTTCTTC; cdr3_aa: CASEVYYNEQFF
cdr3_length: 15; clone_size: many; j_call: TRBJ2-7; v_call: TRBV10-3; d_call: .; cdr3_nt: TGTGCCATCAGGAGGACAGCTTCCCGGTCCTACGAGCAGTACTTC; cdr3_aa: CAIRRTASRSYEQYF
cdr3_length: 17; clone_size: few; j_call: TRBJ2-1; v_call: TRBV7-3; d_call: TRBD2; cdr3_nt: TGTGCCAGCAGCCCCCCCGGGCTAGCGGGGGGCCTGGGTGAGCAGTTCTTC; cdr3_aa: CASSPPGLAGGLGEQFF
cdr3_length: 14; clone_size: .; j_call: TRBJ2-2; v_call: TRBV20-1; d_call: TRBD2; cdr3_nt: TGCAGTGCCATCGGACTAGCGGGTACCGGGGAGCTGTTTTTT; cdr3_aa: CSAIGLAGTGELFF
cdr3_length: 17; clone_size: .; j_call: TRBJ2-3; v_call: TRBV20-1; d_call: TRBD2; cdr3_nt: TGCAGTGCTAGAGAGCCCAGAAGCGGGGGGGCCGCAGATACGCAGTATTTT; cdr3_aa: CSAREPRSGGAADTQYF
cdr3_length: 15; clone_size: many; j_call: TRBJ2-1; v_call: TRBV4-3; d_call: .; cdr3_nt: TGCGCCAGCAGCCAAGGGGCGAGCTCCTACAATGAGCAGTTCTTC; cdr3_aa: CASSQGASSYNEQFF
cdr3_length: 15; clone_size: few; j_call: TRBJ1-1; v_call: TRBV15; d_call: .; cdr3_nt: TGTGCCACCAGCAGAGTACCAACAAACCCTGGGACCACTTTCTTT; cdr3_aa: CATSRVPTNPGTTFF
cdr3_length: 16; clone_size: .; j_call: TRBJ2-7; v_call: TRBV10-3; d_call: TRBD2; cdr3_nt: TGTGCCACTTCGGGACTAGCGGGAGGAATTCCCTACGAGCAGTACTTC; cdr3_aa: CATSGLAGGIPYEQYF